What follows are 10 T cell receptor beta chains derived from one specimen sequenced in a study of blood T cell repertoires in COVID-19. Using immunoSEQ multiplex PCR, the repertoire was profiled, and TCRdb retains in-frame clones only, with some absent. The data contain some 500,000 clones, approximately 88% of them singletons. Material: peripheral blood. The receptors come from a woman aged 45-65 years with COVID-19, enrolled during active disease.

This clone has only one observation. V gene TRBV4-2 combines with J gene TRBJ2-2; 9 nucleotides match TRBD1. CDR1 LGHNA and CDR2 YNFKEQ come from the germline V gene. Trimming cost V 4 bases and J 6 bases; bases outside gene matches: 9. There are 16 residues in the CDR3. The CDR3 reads CASSPGTGIQAGELFF. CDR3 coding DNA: TGTGCCAGCAGCCCAGGGACAGGGATACAAGCCGGGGAGCTGTTTTTT.

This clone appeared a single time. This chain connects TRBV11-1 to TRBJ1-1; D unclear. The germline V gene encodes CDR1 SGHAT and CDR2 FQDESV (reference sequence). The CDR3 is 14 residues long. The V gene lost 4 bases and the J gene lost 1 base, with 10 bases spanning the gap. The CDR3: CASSSMGWNTEAFF. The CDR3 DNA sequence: TGTGCCAGCAGCTCAATGGGCTGGAACACTGAAGCTTTCTTT. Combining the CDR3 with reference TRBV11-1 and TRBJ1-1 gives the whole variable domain EAEVAQSPRYKITEKSQAVAFWCDPISGHATLYWYRQILGQGPELLVQFQDESVVDDSQLPKDRFSAERLKGVDSTLKIQPAELGDSAMYLCASSSMGWNTEAFFGQGTRLTVV.

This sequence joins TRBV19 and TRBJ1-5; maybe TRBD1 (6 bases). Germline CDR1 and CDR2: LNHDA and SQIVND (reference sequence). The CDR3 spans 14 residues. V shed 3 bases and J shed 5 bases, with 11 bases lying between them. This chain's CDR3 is CASSITGTHQPQHF. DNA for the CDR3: TGTGCCAGTAGTATCACAGGGACGCATCAGCCCCAGCATTTT.

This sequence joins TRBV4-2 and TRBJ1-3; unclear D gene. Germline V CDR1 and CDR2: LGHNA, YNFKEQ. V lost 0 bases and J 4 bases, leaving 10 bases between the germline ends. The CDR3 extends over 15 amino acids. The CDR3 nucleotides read TGTGCCAGCAGCCAAGAGCTGGCAGGAGGAAACACCATATATTTT. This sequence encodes CASSQELAGGNTIYF.

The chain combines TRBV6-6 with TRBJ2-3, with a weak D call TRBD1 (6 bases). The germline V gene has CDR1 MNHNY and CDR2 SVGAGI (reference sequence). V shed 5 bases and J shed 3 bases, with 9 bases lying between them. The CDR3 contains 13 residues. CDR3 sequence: CASSQGQTDTQYF. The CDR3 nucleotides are TGTGCCAGCAGTCAAGGACAGACAGATACGCAGTATTTT.

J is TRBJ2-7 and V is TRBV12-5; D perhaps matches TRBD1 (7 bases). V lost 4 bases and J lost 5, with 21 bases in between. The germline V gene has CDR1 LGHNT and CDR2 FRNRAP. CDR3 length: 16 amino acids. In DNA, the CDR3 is TGTGCTAGTGGTTCCCCTCAGGGGGGAAGGGGTAACGAGCAGTACTTC. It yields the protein CASGSPQGGRGNEQYF.

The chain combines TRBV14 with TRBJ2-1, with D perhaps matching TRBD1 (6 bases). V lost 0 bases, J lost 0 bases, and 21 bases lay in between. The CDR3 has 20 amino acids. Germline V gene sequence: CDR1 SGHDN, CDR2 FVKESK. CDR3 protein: CASSQELRGWGHSSYNEQFF. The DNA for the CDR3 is TGTGCCAGCAGCCAAGAATTAAGAGGGTGGGGACACAGCTCCTACAATGAGCAGTTCTTC.

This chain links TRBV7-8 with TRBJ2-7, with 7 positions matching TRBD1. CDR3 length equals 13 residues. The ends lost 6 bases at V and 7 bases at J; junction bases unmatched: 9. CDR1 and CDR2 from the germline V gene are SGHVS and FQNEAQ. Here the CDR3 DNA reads TGTGCCAGCAGTTACCAGGGGGATCGGGAGCAGTACTTC. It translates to CASSYQGDREQYF.

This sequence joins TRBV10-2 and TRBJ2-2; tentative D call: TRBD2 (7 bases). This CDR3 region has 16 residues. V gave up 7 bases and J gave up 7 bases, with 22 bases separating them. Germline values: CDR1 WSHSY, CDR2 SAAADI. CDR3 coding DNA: TGCGCCAGCACCTCTGGGCTAGCGAGGGGGGGCGGGGAGCTGTTTTTT. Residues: CASTSGLARGGGELFF.

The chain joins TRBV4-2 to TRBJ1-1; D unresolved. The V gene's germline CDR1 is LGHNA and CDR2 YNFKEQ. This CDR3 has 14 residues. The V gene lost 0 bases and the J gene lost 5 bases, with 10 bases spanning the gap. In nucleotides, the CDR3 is TGTGCCAGCAGCCAAGAGGTCCTAGAGACTGAAGCTTTCTTT. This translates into CASSQEVLETEAFF.